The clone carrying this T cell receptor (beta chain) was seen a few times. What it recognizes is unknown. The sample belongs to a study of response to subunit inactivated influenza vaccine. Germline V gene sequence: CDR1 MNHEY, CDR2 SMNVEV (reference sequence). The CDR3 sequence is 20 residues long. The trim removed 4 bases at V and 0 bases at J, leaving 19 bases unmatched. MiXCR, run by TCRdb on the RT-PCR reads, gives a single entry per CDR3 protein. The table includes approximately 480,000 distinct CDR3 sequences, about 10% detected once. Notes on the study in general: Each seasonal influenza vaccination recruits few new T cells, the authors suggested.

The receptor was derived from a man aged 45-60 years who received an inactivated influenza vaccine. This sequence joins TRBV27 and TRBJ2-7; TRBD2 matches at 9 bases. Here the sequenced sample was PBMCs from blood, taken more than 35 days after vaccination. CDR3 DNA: TGTGCCAGCAGTTATTCACCGGGACTAGCTAAGAGGAGTGCCTCCTACGAGCAGTACTTC. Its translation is CASSYSPGLAKRSASYEQYF.